Below are 31 T cell receptor beta chains sequenced from a single sample in a study of OX40 agonist ivuxolimab in advanced cancers. Here immunoSEQ multiplex PCR was the method, and the copy in TCRdb shows in-frame clones only, minus some. This sample has about 44,000 clones, with 75% to 85% found just once. The sequencing here drew on CD4+ or CD8+ T cells sorted from blood, taken in a trial of the OX40 agonist ivuxolimab. All receptors derive from an adult with an advanced solid tumor such as melanoma, head and neck, liver or kidney cancer.

The chain employs TRBV2 and TRBJ1-5; D might be TRBD1 (5 bases). V gave up 5 bases and J gave up 5 bases, with 10 bases separating them. The CDR3 is 13 residues long. In germline, CDR1 is SNHLY, CDR2 FYNNEI. The CDR3 bases are TGTGCCAGCAGTCCGGACACCTATCAGCCCCAGCATTTT. Encoded protein: CASSPDTYQPQHF.

The chain joins TRBV30 to TRBJ2-5, with D possibly being TRBD1 (5 bases). V gave up 0 bases and J gave up 2 bases, with 13 bases separating them. Germline V CDR1 and CDR2: GTSNPN, SVGIG (reference sequence). The CDR3 totals 15 residues. The CDR3 nucleotides are TGTGCCTGGAGTGTTTCGCAGGGATCTCAAGAGACCCAGTACTTC. Amino acids: CAWSVSQGSQETQYF.

This chain joins TRBV29-1 and TRBJ2-7, with TRBD1 matching 7 bases. V dropped 2 bases and J dropped 2; count of bases not matched to a gene: 3. The CDR3 contains 13 residues. CDR1 and CDR2 (germline): SQVTM, ANQGSEA. The CDR3: CSVEPTGTYEQYF. The DNA of the CDR3 is TGCAGCGTTGAACCGACAGGGACCTACGAGCAGTACTTC.

The chain couples TRBV7-9 to TRBJ2-2; 8 positions agree with TRBD2. Per the germline V gene, CDR1 is SEHNR and CDR2 is FQNEAQ (reference sequence). V was pared by 1 base and J by 4 bases, with 2 bases of the junction left unmatched. CDR3 size: 15 residues. DNA for the CDR3: TGTGCCAGCAGCTTAGTGGCGGGAGGCACCGGGGAGCTGTTTTTT. Its protein product is CASSLVAGGTGELFF.

J is TRBJ2-7 and V is TRBV10-3, with 9 bases aligning to TRBD1. The germline V gene has CDR1 ENHRY and CDR2 SYGVKD. The CDR3 has 15 residues. The trim removed 5 bases at V and 2 bases at J, leaving 7 bases unmatched. As DNA, the CDR3 is TGTGCCATCAGTATTGCCGGGACAGGGCCCTACGAGCAGTACTTC. Its protein is CAISIAGTGPYEQYF.

This clone was seen more than once but under ten times. The chain combines TRBV7-2 with TRBJ2-5; the D gene is possibly TRBD2 (6 bases). Germline lookup yields CDR1 SGHTA and CDR2 FQGNSA. The V gene lost 3 bases and the J gene lost 5 bases, with 16 bases spanning the gap. The CDR3 runs 15 residues. CDR3 DNA sequence: TGTGCCAGCAGCTTCGTGGGAGCGGGTGGCGAGACCCAGTACTTC. Translation gives CASSFVGAGGETQYF.

The rearrangement links TRBV27 to TRBJ2-2; 7 bases align to TRBD1. V lost 10 bases and J lost 0; bases outside the gene matches: 5. This CDR3 is 14 amino acids long. From germline, CDR1 is MNHEY and CDR2 SMNVEV (reference sequence). CDR3 nucleotide sequence: TGTGCCACCCGGGACAGAGCGAACACCGGGGAGCTGTTTTTT. This sequence encodes CATRDRANTGELFF.

The J gene is TRBJ2-1, the V gene TRBV6-6, with TRBD1 matching over 11 bases. The CDR3 contains 13 residues. Germline V gives CDR1 MNHNY, CDR2 SVGAGI (reference sequence). The V gene end was trimmed by 7 bases and the J gene end by 7 bases; junction bases not matched to a gene: 3. DNA for the CDR3: TGTGCCAGCACGGACAGGGGGCGGAATGAGCAGTTCTTC. Its translation: CASTDRGRNEQFF.

The rearrangement joins TRBV2 to TRBJ1-4; 7 bases agree with TRBD1. This CDR3 spans 14 amino acids. Germline assignment: CDR1 SNHLY and CDR2 FYNNEI. V lost 3 bases to trimming and J lost 5 bases; unmatched junction nucleotides: 3. The CDR3 DNA follows: TGTGCCAGCAGTGAGACAGGGATAAATGAAAAACTGTTTTTT. Its protein product is CASSETGINEKLFF.

V is TRBV7-2 and J is TRBJ2-1; tentative D call: TRBD2 (6 bases). Trimming shortened V by 3 bases and J by 10 bases, and 13 bases separated the two germline ends. CDR3 length: 13 residues. Germline V gene lookup returns CDR1 SGHTA and CDR2 FQGNSA. In nucleotides, the CDR3 is TGTGCCAGCAGCTTGACTAGTCGGTCCGAGCAGTTCTTC. Its translation: CASSLTSRSEQFF.

The chain uses TRBV29-1 and TRBJ2-2, with a tentative D call TRBD2 (6 bases). The V and J ends lost 4 bases and 5 bases respectively, with 14 bases between them. This CDR3 spans 14 amino acids. Germline V CDR1 and CDR2: SQVTM, ANQGSEA. The CDR3 spells CSVGRDPVTGELFF. The CDR3 nucleotides read TGCAGCGTTGGGCGGGACCCCGTTACCGGGGAGCTGTTTTTT.

V and J are TRBV5-1 and TRBJ1-1; tentative D call: TRBD1 (5 bases). The CDR3 covers 14 residues. V was trimmed by 3 bases and J by 1 base, leaving 10 bases between them. CDR1 is SGHRS, CDR2 YFSETQ, per germline. CDR3 sequence reads: CASSSAQGNTEAFF. The CDR3 DNA follows: TGCGCCAGCAGCTCGGCCCAGGGGAACACTGAAGCTTTCTTT.

The CDR3 nucleotides read TGCAGCGTTGAGGGCAAGACTAGCGGGCTAAGGCCCTACGAGCAGTACTTC. This codes for CSVEGKTSGLRPYEQYF. The chain employs TRBV29-1 and TRBJ2-7, with 10 bases that match TRBD2. The CDR3 is 17 amino acids. The V segment lost 3 bases and the J segment 2 bases; nucleotides outside the gene matches: 13. Germline CDR1 SQVTM, CDR2 ANQGSEA.

The table lists this clone with a count of one. This chain connects TRBV9 to TRBJ2-2, with a tentative D call TRBD2 (6 bases). The CDR3 is made up of 18 amino acids. Germline V gene data show CDR1 as SGDLS and CDR2 as YYNGEE. V shed 4 bases and J shed 8 bases, with 27 bases lying between them. CDR3 DNA: TGTGCCAGCAGCCAGACTTGGACTACCGCGATAGGAGGGGGGGAGCTGTTTTTT. Translation: CASSQTWTTAIGGGELFF.

This clone was seen only once. The chain carries TRBV5-1 and TRBJ1-2; D may be TRBD1 (5 bases). V was pared by 0 bases and J by 4 bases, with 10 bases between. Per the germline V gene, CDR1 is SGHRS and CDR2 is YFSETQ. This CDR3 has 14 amino acids. CDR3 coding DNA: TGCGCCAGCAGCTTGGGTCTGGACATCTATGGCTACACCTTC. Amino acid sequence: CASSLGLDIYGYTF.

The table lists this clone with a count of one. The chain employs TRBV11-2 and TRBJ2-4, with D possibly TRBD1 on 5 matching bases. Per germline, CDR1 SGHAT and CDR2 FQNNGV. The CDR3 loop spans 15 amino acids. V gave up 0 bases and J gave up 7 bases, with 13 bases separating them. CDR3 sequence (DNA): TGTGCCAGCAGCTTAGACAATTCGAAGGGGAACATTCAGTACTTC. This translates into CASSLDNSKGNIQYF.

The V and J genes are TRBV19 and TRBJ1-4; 7 nucleotides line up with TRBD1. The CDR3 consists of 15 residues. The germline V gene has CDR1 LNHDA and CDR2 SQIVND (reference sequence). Germline trimming cut 5 bases from V and 1 base from J; bases unmatched to any gene: 4. Written as DNA, the CDR3 is TGTGCCAGTAGTCCCCGACAGGGAACTAATGAAAAACTGTTTTTT. Translated: CASSPRQGTNEKLFF. Filled out from reference TRBV19 and TRBJ1-4, the complete variable domain reads DGGITQSPKYLFRKEGQNVTLSCEQNLNHDAMYWYRQDPGQGLRLIYYSQIVNDFQKGDIAEGYSVSREKKESFPLTVTSAQKNPTAFYLCASSPRQGTNEKLFFGSGTQLSVL.

The chain employs TRBV11-1 and TRBJ1-1; no clear D gene. V was clipped by 1 base and J by 1 base, with 7 bases between them. The CDR3 has 14 residues. Germline V gives CDR1 SGHAT, CDR2 FQDESV (reference sequence). CDR3 coding DNA: TGTGCCAGCAGCTTAGGAGCTGGGAACACTGAAGCTTTCTTT. Its translation: CASSLGAGNTEAFF.

This CDR3 reads CASRRTGGSGANVLTF. CDR3 coding DNA: TGTGCCAGTAGGAGGACAGGGGGCTCTGGGGCCAACGTCCTGACTTTC. The rearrangement joins TRBV19 to TRBJ2-6, with 10 bases that match TRBD1. Germline V CDR1 and CDR2: LNHDA, SQIVND (reference sequence). Trimming took 6 bases from V and 0 from J; bases not matched to a gene: 2. The CDR3 extends over 16 amino acids.

The chain uses TRBV5-1 and TRBJ1-5; the D gene is possibly TRBD1 (6 bases). This CDR3 spans 15 amino acids. CDR1 and CDR2 from the germline V gene are SGHRS and YFSETQ. Deletions cut 4 bases from V and 1 base from J, with 12 bases between. CDR3 nucleotide sequence: TGCGCCAGCAGCCCTACCCAGGGGAGCAATCAGCCCCAGCATTTT. Its protein is CASSPTQGSNQPQHF.

In its sample, this clone was seen once. V usage is TRBV19 and J usage is TRBJ1-1, with TRBD1 identical over 9 bases. Unmatched junction bases numbered 14, after V lost 3 bases and J lost 6 bases. This CDR3 region has 17 residues. Germline CDR1 is LNHDA and CDR2 is SQIVND (reference sequence). The chain's CDR3 is CASSILTGTGPGAEAFF. The CDR3 DNA reads as TGTGCCAGTAGTATCTTAACCGGGACAGGGCCCGGGGCTGAAGCTTTCTTT.

The chain recombines TRBV11-3 with TRBJ2-7, with D hard to call. This CDR3 comprises 13 residues. V lost 5 bases, J lost 0 bases, and 8 bases lay in between. Germline V CDR1 and CDR2: SGHNT, YENEEA. The CDR3: CASSQTLSYEQYF. CDR3 coding DNA: TGTGCCAGCAGCCAGACCCTCTCCTACGAGCAGTACTTC.

The chain carries TRBV16 and TRBJ1-2, with 7 nucleotides matching TRBD1. V shed 0 bases and J 4 bases; nucleotides not matched to a gene: 5. In germline, CDR1 is KGHSY, CDR2 FQNENV. This CDR3 has 15 amino acids. In nucleotides, the CDR3 is TGTGCCAGCAGCCAATCTCGCGGGACAGCCTATGGCTACACCTTC. This gives the protein CASSQSRGTAYGYTF.

J is TRBJ1-3 and V is TRBV28; D gene ambiguous. The CDR3 length is 14 residues. Per the germline V gene, CDR1 is MDHEN and CDR2 is SYDVKM. Trimming removed 7 bases at V and 0 bases at J, with 10 bases between. CDR3 in amino acids: CASTPVGSGNTIYF. Written as DNA, the CDR3 is TGTGCCAGCACCCCGGTAGGCTCTGGAAACACCATATATTTT.

This chain joins TRBV19 and TRBJ2-1, with 12 bases fitting TRBD2. The CDR3 extends over 15 amino acids. Germline V gene lookup returns CDR1 LNHDA and CDR2 SQIVND (reference sequence). V shed 4 bases, J shed 8 bases, and the junction held 6 bases outside the gene matches. CDR3 residues: CASSRLAGEFHEQFF. The DNA for the CDR3 is TGTGCCAGTAGTAGACTAGCGGGAGAGTTCCATGAGCAGTTCTTC.

The rearrangement joins TRBV27 to TRBJ1-2; 7 positions match TRBD1. CDR1 is MNHEY and CDR2 is SMNVEV in the germline V gene (reference sequence). After removal of 10 bases from V and 1 base from J, the junction contained 12 bases not matched to a gene. The CDR3 runs 15 residues. The CDR3 loop reads CATALTGSYNYGYTF. As DNA, the CDR3 is TGTGCCACCGCTTTGACAGGGTCTTATAACTATGGCTACACCTTC.

This clone appeared a single time. The V call is TRBV7-3, the J call TRBJ2-1; D is uncertain. The V and J ends lost 2 bases and 4 bases respectively, with 6 bases between them. In germline, CDR1 is SGHTA, CDR2 FQGTGA. This CDR3 is built from 13 residues. The CDR3 DNA is TGTGCCAGCAGCTTATCCTCTTACAATGAGCAGTTCTTC. Amino acid sequence: CASSLSSYNEQFF.

V usage is TRBV7-2 and J usage is TRBJ2-3, with D maybe TRBD2 (5 bases). Per germline, CDR1 SGHTA and CDR2 FQGNSA. The V and J ends lost 2 bases and 3 bases respectively, with 9 bases between them. The CDR3 covers 14 residues. The CDR3 region is CASSLTRGTDTQYF. In DNA, the CDR3 is TGTGCCAGCAGCTTAACTCGGGGAACAGATACGCAGTATTTT.

This chain links TRBV6-5 with TRBJ2-1; 13 positions agree with TRBD2. Trimming at V came to 4 bases and at J to 3 bases, leaving 3 bases not matched to a gene. This CDR3 spans 16 amino acids. Germline V CDR1 and CDR2: MNHEY, SVGAGI. The CDR3 sequence: CASSWTSGSIYNEQFF. The CDR3 DNA follows: TGTGCCAGCAGTTGGACTAGCGGGAGCATCTACAATGAGCAGTTCTTC.

This clone was seen only a few times. The chain carries TRBV19 and TRBJ2-7; 10 positions match TRBD1. The CDR3 covers 14 residues. With V trimmed by 4 bases and J by 3 bases, 3 bases remained unmatched. Germline V CDR1 and CDR2: LNHDA, SQIVND (reference sequence). CDR3 region: CASSRQGADYEQYF. For the CDR3, the DNA is TGTGCCAGTAGTAGACAGGGGGCGGACTACGAGCAGTACTTC.

The chain is built from TRBV7-9 and TRBJ2-7, with 9 bases lining up with TRBD1. The CDR3 is 13 residues long. V shed 5 bases and J 5 bases; nucleotides not matched to a gene: 4. Germline lookup yields CDR1 SEHNR and CDR2 FQNEAQ (reference sequence). The CDR3 coding sequence is TGTGCCAGCAGCAGAAGACAGGGGGACGAGCAGTACTTC. Translated: CASSRRQGDEQYF. The full variable domain, with the rest looked up from reference TRBV7-9 and TRBJ2-7, is DTGVSQNPRHKITKRGQNVTFRCDPISEHNRLYWYRQTLGQGPEFLTYFQNEAQLEKSRLLSDRFSAERPKGSFSTLEIQRTEQGDSAMYLCASSRRQGDEQYFGPGTRLTVT.